This TCR beta chain derives from a study of blood T cell repertoires in COVID-19. Study overall: Sources were T cells, B-cell-depleted T cells, or PBMCs; the material itself was cDNA or gDNA.

The V gene's germline CDR1 is LNHDA and CDR2 SQIVND (reference sequence). The CDR3 spans 16 residues. With 6 bases clipped from V and 3 bases from J, the junction kept 12 bases outside the gene matches. Source study methods: Estimation of nucleated cell counts was performed using reference gene primer amplification. The method was immunoSEQ multiplex PCR; TCRdb's version includes in-frame clones alone and lacks a portion of them. The V and J calls and the clone size are those of that table, but D and trimming were determined from the DNA. The sample consists of tens of thousands of clones, around 89% of them appearing once.

The source material was peripheral blood. This receptor was taken from a human donor in a cohort sampled during active COVID-19. The rearrangement uses TRBV19 and TRBJ2-5; TRBD2 aligns across 8 bases. CDR3 protein: CASSPLDSGAEETQYF. Written as DNA, the CDR3 is TGTGCCAGTAGCCCTCTGGATAGCGGGGCCGAAGAGACCCAGTACTTC.